This T cell receptor (beta chain) was identified in a study of shared clonotypes between healthy human individuals. General study results and limits: When compared with the clonotypes that were shared by all four sorted-subset donors, the non-shared clonotypes turned out to have lower generation probabilities.

The CDR3 loop spans 14 amino acids. V was trimmed by 0 bases and J by 6 bases, leaving 12 bases between them. Germline loops: CDR1 LGHNA, CDR2 YSLEER. This clone has only one observation. The target antigen is unknown. The naive CD8 population came from CD45RO-negative cells selected for CCR7, without terminally differentiated effector memory CD45RA+ cells. Sorted-subset replicate PCRs used about 0.2 ug of genomic DNA. This amount corresponded to about 30,000 T cell genomes. Original data processing: With immunoSEQ giving junction-only sequences and no quality scores, filtering differed. The assay was immunoSEQ multiplex PCR, and TCRdb's table has in-frame clones only and misses some. Clone size and V and J calls were adopted from that table, with D and trimming inferred from the DNA. The sample records around 1,900,000 clones, just over 90% being singletons.

Source material: naive CD8+ T cells from PBMCs. The sequence was collected from a young man in good health. Some clones in this sample may be carry-over from other donors' samples. J is TRBJ2-7 and V is TRBV4-3; D gene uncertain. CDR3 amino acids: CASSQDLIGVEQYF. The CDR3 DNA reads TGCGCCAGCAGCCAAGATCTTATCGGAGTCGAGCAGTACTTC.